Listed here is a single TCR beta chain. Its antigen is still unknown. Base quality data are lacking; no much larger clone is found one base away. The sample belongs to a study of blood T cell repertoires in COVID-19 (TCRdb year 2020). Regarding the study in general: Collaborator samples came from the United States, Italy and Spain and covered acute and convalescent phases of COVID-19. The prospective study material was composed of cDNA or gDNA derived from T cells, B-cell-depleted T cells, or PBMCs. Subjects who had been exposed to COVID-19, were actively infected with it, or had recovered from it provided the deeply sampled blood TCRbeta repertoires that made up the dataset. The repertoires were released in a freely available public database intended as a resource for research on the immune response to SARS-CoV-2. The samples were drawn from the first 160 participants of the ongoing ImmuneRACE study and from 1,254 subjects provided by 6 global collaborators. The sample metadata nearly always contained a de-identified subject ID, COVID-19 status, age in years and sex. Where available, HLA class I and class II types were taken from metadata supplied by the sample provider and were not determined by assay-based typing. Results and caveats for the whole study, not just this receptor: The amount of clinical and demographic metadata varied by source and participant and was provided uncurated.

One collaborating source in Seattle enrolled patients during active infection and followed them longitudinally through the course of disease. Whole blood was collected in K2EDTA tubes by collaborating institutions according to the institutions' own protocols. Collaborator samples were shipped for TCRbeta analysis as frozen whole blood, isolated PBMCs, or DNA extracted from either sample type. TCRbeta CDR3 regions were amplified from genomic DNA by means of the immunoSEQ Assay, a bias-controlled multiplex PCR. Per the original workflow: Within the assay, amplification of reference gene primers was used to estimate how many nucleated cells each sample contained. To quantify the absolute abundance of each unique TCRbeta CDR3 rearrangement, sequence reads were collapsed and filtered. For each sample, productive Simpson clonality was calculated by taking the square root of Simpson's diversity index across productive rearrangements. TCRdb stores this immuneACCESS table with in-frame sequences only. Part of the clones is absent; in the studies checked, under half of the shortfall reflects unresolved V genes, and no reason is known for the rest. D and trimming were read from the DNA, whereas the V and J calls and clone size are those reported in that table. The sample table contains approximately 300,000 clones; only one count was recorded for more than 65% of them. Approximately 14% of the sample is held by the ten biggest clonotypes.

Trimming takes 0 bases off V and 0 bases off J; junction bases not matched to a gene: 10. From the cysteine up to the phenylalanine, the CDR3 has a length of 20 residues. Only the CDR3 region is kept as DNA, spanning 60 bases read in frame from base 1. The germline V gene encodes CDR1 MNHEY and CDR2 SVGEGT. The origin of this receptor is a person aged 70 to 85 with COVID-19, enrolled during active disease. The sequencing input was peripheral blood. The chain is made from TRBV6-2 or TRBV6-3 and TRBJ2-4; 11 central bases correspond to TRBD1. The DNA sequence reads TGTGCCAGCAGTTACTCGATAGGGACAGGGGGTAAACCAGCCAAAAACATTCAGTACTTC. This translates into CASSYSIGTGGKPAKNIQYF.